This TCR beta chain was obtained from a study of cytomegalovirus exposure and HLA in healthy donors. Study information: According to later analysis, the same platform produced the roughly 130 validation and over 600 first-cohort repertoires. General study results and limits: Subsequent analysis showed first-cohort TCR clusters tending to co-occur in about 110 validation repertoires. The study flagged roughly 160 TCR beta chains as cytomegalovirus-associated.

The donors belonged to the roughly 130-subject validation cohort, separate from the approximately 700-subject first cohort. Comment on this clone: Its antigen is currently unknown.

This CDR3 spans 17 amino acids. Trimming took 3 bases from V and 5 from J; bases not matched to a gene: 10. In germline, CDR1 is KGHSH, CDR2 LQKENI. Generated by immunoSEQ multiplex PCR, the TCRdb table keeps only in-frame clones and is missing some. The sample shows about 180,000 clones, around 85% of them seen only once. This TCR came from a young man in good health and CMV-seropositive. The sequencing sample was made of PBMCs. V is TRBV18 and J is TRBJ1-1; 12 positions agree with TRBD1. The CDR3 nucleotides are TGTGCCAGCTCACCCGGGACAGGGGGCGCCTACGGAACTGAAGCTTTCTTT. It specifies CASSPGTGGAYGTEAFF. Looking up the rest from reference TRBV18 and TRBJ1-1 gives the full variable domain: NAGVMQNPRHLVRRRGQEARLRCSPMKGHSHVYWYRQLPEEGLKFMVYLQKENIIDESGMPKERFSAEFPKEGPSILRIQQVVRGDSAAYFCASSPGTGGAYGTEAFFGQGTRLTVV.